This TCR beta chain came from a study of T cell responses to AZD1222 COVID-19 vaccine. Background on the study: Doses given second, at about 4 or about 12 weeks, were pooled.

The CDR3 is 21 residues long. Trimming pared 0 bases from V and 0 bases from J, leaving 21 bases between. Germline V gives CDR1 LNHNV, CDR2 YYDKDF (reference sequence). General study points: The number of AZD1222 recipients seropositive at baseline was only five to seven.

Regarding this clone: Antigen: not known.

Clones were read by immunoSEQ multiplex PCR, and TCRdb kept only the in-frame ones, dropping some. The data contain roughly 76,000 clones, roughly 88% of them seen just once; the ten biggest clones take up about 2.4%. Source: peripheral blood, taken on day 0 of AZD1222 vaccination. The source is an adult in good health. The genes are TRBV15 and TRBJ1-6; D remains ambiguous. Here the CDR3 reads CATSRDRGGSFSSSYNSPLHF. For the CDR3, the DNA is TGTGCCACCAGCAGAGATCGGGGAGGGTCCTTCTCGAGCTCCTATAATTCACCCCTCCACTTT.